Listed below are T cell receptor beta chains from one sample, sequenced in a study of blood T cell repertoires in COVID-19. The assay was immunoSEQ multiplex PCR, and TCRdb's table has in-frame clones only and misses some. Of roughly 250,000 clones in the sample, about 83% were seen once. Sequenced: peripheral blood. All receptors come from a man aged 50-60 years with acute or convalescent COVID-19. The CDR3 runs from the conserved cysteine through the conserved F or W. The D gene is left open where the match is weak. Expanded clones are given a class, and other clones once, few, many or no size at all.

D: TRBD1
J: TRBJ1-1
V: TRBV6-5
size: few
DNA: TGTGCCAGCAGGCCTGACAGGGGGCTTGGAGGCGGAACTTTCTTT
CDR3: CASRPDRGLGGGTFF

D: .
J: TRBJ1-6
V: TRBV10-3
size: .
DNA: TGTGCCGTCCAGGGAAAAGGATCACCCCTCCACTTT
CDR3: CAVQGKGSPLHF

D: TRBD2
J: TRBJ2-1
V: TRBV11-2
size: .
DNA: TGTGCCAGCAGCTTAGATGGACTAGCGCACTCCTACAATGAGCAGTTCTTC
CDR3: CASSLDGLAHSYNEQFF

D: .
J: TRBJ2-2
V: TRBV5-1
size: .
DNA: TGCGCCAGCAGCCTCCAGGGTATTAACACCGGGGAGCTGTTTTTT
CDR3: CASSLQGINTGELFF

D: TRBD1
J: TRBJ2-2
V: TRBV10-3
size: .
DNA: TGTGCCATCAGTACCGGGACAGCTTCCACCGGGGAGCTGTTTTTT
CDR3: CAISTGTASTGELFF

D: TRBD1
J: TRBJ2-4
V: TRBV5-4
size: .
DNA: TGTGCCAGCAGCTGGGGACAGAAAAACATTCAGTACTTC
CDR3: CASSWGQKNIQYF

D: .
J: TRBJ1-5
V: TRBV7-9
size: .
DNA: TGTGCCAGCAGCCCGCAGGGGCGACCTGGCAATCAGCCCCAGCATTTT
CDR3: CASSPQGRPGNQPQHF

D: TRBD1
J: TRBJ2-7
V: TRBV9
size: .
DNA: TGTGCCAGCAGCGTAGGTGAGACAGGGCCTTACGAGCAGTACTTC
CDR3: CASSVGETGPYEQYF

D: .
J: TRBJ2-7
V: TRBV11-3
size: once
DNA: TGTGCCAGCAGCTTTGGCAGTGCCTACGAGCAGTACTTC
CDR3: CASSFGSAYEQYF

D: .
J: TRBJ1-2
V: TRBV6-5
size: .
DNA: TGTGCCAGCAGTCGCCGCGGGTGGGATGGCTACACCTTC
CDR3: CASSRRGWDGYTF

D: .
J: TRBJ2-7
V: TRBV7-9
size: few
DNA: TGTGCCAGCAGCTTAACTTACGAGCAGTACTTC
CDR3: CASSLTYEQYF

D: .
J: TRBJ1-1
V: TRBV3-1/TRBV3-2
size: .
DNA: TGTGCCAGCAGCGCCCTTCAGGGGCCCGTCGGTGAAGCTTTCTTT
CDR3: CASSALQGPVGEAFF

D: TRBD1
J: TRBJ2-7
V: TRBV10-1
size: .
DNA: TGCGCCAGCAGTGAAGGGACAGGTTTTCGCGAGCAGTACTTC
CDR3: CASSEGTGFREQYF

D: .
J: TRBJ1-3
V: TRBV7-9
size: .
DNA: TGTGCCAGCAGCTTAATGGACAGCTCTGGAAACACCATATATTTT
CDR3: CASSLMDSSGNTIYF

D: TRBD1
J: TRBJ1-5
V: TRBV6-5
size: .
DNA: TGTGCCAGCAAGACCCAGGACAGGGGAAATCAGCCCCAGCATTTT
CDR3: CASKTQDRGNQPQHF

D: TRBD2
J: TRBJ2-1
V: TRBV5-1
size: .
DNA: TGCGCCAGCAGCTTGCCCACTAGCGGAACCTACAATGAGCAGTTCTTC
CDR3: CASSLPTSGTYNEQFF

D: .
J: TRBJ2-1
V: TRBV5-1
size: .
DNA: TGCGCCAGCAGCTTGCTCGCGGGCAACAATGAGCAGTTCTTC
CDR3: CASSLLAGNNEQFF

D: TRBD1
J: TRBJ1-5
V: TRBV28
size: .
DNA: TGTGCCAGCAGTTTAACAGGGGGAGGCAATCAGCCCCAGCATTTT
CDR3: CASSLTGGGNQPQHF

D: TRBD1
J: TRBJ1-2
V: TRBV18
size: .
DNA: TGTGCCAGCTCACCCAGCGTTGGGACAGACTATGGCTACACCTTC
CDR3: CASSPSVGTDYGYTF

D: .
J: TRBJ1-5
V: TRBV19
size: .
DNA: TGTGCCAGTAGGCCCCAGGGTGCGAGCAATCAGCCCCAGCATTTT
CDR3: CASRPQGASNQPQHF

D: TRBD2
J: TRBJ2-2
V: TRBV7-6
size: .
DNA: TGTGCCAGCAGCTTAAGCGGGGCACCCACCGGGGAGCTGTTTTTT
CDR3: CASSLSGAPTGELFF

D: TRBD2
J: TRBJ2-1
V: TRBV5-1
size: .
DNA: TGCGCCAGCAGCTCGGGACTAGGTCTAATTAACAATGAGCAGTTCTTC
CDR3: CASSSGLGLINNEQFF

D: .
J: TRBJ1-5
V: TRBV2
size: .
DNA: TGTGCCAGCAGTGACGGGGTTTATCAGCCCCAGCATTTT
CDR3: CASSDGVYQPQHF